This T cell receptor beta chain derives from a study of CD4 and CD8 cells across lung adenocarcinoma regions. TCRdb fed the PCR reads into MiXCR, producing one record per CDR3 protein. Among 24,000 or so distinct CDR3 sequences listed, roughly half were seen once. CDR3 length equals 13 residues. CDR1 and CDR2 from the germline V gene are MNHEY and SVGAGI. The V gene lost 2 bases and the J gene lost 6 bases, with 10 bases spanning the gap. In its sample, this clonotype was seen many times. Localized lung adenocarcinoma, a non-small cell lung cancer, affected the donors. This rearrangement joins TRBV6-5 to TRBJ1-2; possible D gene TRBD1, 5 bases. This receptor was taken from a male donor with lung adenocarcinoma. The CD4 and CD8 labels of this study may be unreliable. Sequenced input: CD4+ T cells from the center of a lung tumor. This chain's CDR3 is CASSYTAGHGYTF. In DNA form, the CDR3 reads TGTGCCAGCAGTTACACCGCGGGGCATGGCTACACCTTC.